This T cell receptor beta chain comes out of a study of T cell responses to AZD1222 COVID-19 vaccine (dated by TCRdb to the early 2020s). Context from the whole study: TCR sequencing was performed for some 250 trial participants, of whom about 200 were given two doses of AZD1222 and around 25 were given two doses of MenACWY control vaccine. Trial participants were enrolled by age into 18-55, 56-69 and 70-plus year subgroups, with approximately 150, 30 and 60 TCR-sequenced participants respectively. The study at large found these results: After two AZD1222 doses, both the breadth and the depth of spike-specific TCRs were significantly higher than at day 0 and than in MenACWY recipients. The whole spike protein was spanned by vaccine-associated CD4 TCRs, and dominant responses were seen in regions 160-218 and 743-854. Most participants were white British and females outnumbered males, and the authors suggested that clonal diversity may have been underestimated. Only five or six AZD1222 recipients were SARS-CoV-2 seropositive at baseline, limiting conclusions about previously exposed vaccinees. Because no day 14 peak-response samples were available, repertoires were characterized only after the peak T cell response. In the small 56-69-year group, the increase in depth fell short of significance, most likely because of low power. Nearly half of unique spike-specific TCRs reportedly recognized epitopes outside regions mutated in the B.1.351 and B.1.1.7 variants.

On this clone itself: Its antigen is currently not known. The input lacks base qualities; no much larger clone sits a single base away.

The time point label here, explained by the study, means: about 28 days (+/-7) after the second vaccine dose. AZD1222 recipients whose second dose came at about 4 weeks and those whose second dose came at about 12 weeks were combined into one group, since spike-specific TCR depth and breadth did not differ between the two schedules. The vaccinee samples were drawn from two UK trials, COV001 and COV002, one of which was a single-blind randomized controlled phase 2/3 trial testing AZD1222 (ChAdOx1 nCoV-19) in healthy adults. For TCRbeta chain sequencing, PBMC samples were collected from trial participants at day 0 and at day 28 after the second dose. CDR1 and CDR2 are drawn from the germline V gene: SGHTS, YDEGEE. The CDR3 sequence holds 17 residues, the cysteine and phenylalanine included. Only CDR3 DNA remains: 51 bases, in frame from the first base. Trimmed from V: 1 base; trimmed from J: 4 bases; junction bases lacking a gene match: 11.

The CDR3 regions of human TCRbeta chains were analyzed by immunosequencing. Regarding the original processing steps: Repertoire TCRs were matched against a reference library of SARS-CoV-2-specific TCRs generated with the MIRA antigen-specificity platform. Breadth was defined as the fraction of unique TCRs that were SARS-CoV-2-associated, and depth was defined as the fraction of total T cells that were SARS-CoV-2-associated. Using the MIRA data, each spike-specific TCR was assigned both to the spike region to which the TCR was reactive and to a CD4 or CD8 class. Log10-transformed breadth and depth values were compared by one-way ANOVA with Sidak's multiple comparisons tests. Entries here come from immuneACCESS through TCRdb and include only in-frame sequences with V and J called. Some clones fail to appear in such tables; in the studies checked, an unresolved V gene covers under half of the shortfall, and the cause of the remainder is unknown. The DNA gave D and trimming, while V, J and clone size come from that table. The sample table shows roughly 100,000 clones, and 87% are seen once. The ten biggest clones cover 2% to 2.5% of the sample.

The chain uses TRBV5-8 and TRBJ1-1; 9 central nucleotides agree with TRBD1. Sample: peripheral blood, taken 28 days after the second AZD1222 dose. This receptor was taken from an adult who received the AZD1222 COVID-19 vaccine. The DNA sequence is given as TGTGCCAGCAGCTTGACAGGGGGCGGTTTGATGGCCACTGAAGCTTTCTTT. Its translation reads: CASSLTGGGLMATEAFF.